These 22 T cell receptor beta chains came from one sample sequenced in a study of T-cell memory formation after mild COVID-19. TCRdb analysed the 5' RACE reads with MiXCR anew, one entry per CDR3 protein. Of hundreds of thousands of distinct CDR3 sequences in the sample, 18% were seen once. Sequencing was performed on PBMCs or a T cell subset sorted from them (not recorded which). These receptors all stem from an adult woman who had mild COVID-19 (a few samples of this study predate the infection). Cell type and time point are not known.

This clonotype occurred many times. V usage is TRBV4-3 and J usage is TRBJ2-1; TRBD2 agrees at 10 bases. V was clipped by 0 bases and J by 4 bases; unmatched bases: 12. This CDR3 is built from 19 residues. The germline V gene encodes CDR1 LGHNA and CDR2 YSLEER. This chain's CDR3 is CASSQDPTSGQPSYNEQFF. The CDR3 nucleotides are TGCGCCAGCAGCCAAGATCCGACTAGCGGGCAACCTTCTTACAATGAGCAGTTCTTC.

This clonotype has just a few counts. V and J are TRBV7-2 and TRBJ2-2; 11 bases fit TRBD2. The V gene's germline CDR1 is SGHTA and CDR2 FQGNSA. The length of the CDR3 is 16 residues. With 5 bases clipped from V and 4 bases from J, the junction kept 6 bases outside the gene matches. This CDR3 reads CASSLSGRAGTGELFF. In DNA, the CDR3 is TGTGCCAGCAGCCTTAGCGGGAGGGCGGGCACCGGGGAGCTGTTTTTT.

The chain combines TRBV4-3 with TRBJ1-5, with a possible D match to TRBD1 (6 bases). The CDR3 loop spans 16 amino acids. The ends were cut back, 0 bases at V and 0 bases at J, with 9 bases in the middle. Germline V lookup: CDR1 LGHNA, CDR2 YSLEER. The CDR3 protein is CASSQDPRGSNQPQHF. The CDR3, as DNA: TGCGCCAGCAGCCAAGATCCCAGGGGTAGCAATCAGCCCCAGCATTTT.

The chain combines TRBV27 with TRBJ2-7; 9 positions match TRBD2. V lost 5 bases and J lost 1; bases outside the gene matches: 9. The germline V gene has CDR1 MNHEY and CDR2 SMNVEV (reference sequence). This CDR3 region has 16 residues. The CDR3 region is CASSPSLAGTSYEQYF. CDR3 nucleotides: TGTGCCAGCAGTCCATCCCTAGCGGGGACATCCTACGAGCAGTACTTC.

This sequence joins TRBV11-3 and TRBJ2-3; TRBD2 matches at 9 bases. Germline CDR1 and CDR2: SGHNT and YENEEA. With 5 bases clipped from V and 5 bases from J, the junction kept 11 bases outside the gene matches. The CDR3 consists of 16 residues. DNA for the CDR3: TGTGCCAGCAGCCCAGGGGAGCGGGGGGCCATAGATACGCAGTATTTT. Its protein is CASSPGERGAIDTQYF. Together with reference TRBV11-3 and TRBJ2-3, the CDR3 gives the full variable domain: EAGVVQSPRYKIIEKKQPVAFWCNPISGHNTLYWYLQNLGQGPELLIRYENEEAVDDSQLPKDRFSAERLKGVDSTLKIQPAELGDSAVYLCASSPGERGAIDTQYFGPGTRLTVL.

V is TRBV27 and J is TRBJ2-7; weak D call: TRBD2 (5 bases). V was clipped by 6 bases and J by 5 bases, with 23 bases between them. The CDR3 extends over 16 amino acids. Germline loops: CDR1 MNHEY, CDR2 SMNVEV (reference sequence). CDR3 region: CASSPGTTGWFDEQYF. The CDR3 bases are TGTGCCAGCAGCCCAGGAACAACGGGGTGGTTCGACGAGCAGTACTTC.

This chain connects TRBV6-5 to TRBJ2-7; 10 positions agree with TRBD2. The CDR3 has 12 residues. The germline V gene encodes CDR1 MNHEY and CDR2 SVGAGI. The CDR3, as DNA: TGTGCAAGCGGGGGGGGTACCTACGAGCAGTACTTC. This translates into CASGGGTYEQYF.

This clonotype was counted only a few times. The J gene is TRBJ1-1, the V gene TRBV4-1, with TRBD1 identical over 8 bases. The J segment lost 6 bases and the V segment lost 0 bases, leaving 9 bases of the junction unmatched. Germline V gives CDR1 MGHRA, CDR2 YSYEKL. This CDR3 has 16 amino acids. This CDR3 is CASSQDRSGGAPEAFF. CDR3 nucleotides: TGCGCCAGCAGCCAAGATCGGTCAGGGGGCGCGCCTGAAGCTTTCTTT.

Note on this clonotype: The junction does not match germline at one end; this may be a read error. The rearrangement uses TRBV7-9 and TRBJ1-1; D is unresolved. Germline values: CDR1 SEHNR, CDR2 FQNEAQ (reference sequence). This CDR3 region has 15 residues. The CDR3 loop is CARSLVGSLATEAFF. In DNA, the CDR3 is TGTGCCAGAAGCTTAGTTGGTTCTCTGGCCACTGAAGCTTTCTTT.

This clonotype occurred a few times. The gene calls are TRBV12-3 or TRBV12-4 and TRBJ2-7; 11 bases match TRBD2. CDR3 length: 20 residues. Losses at the gene ends were 1 base for V and 4 bases for J; bases not matched to a gene: 18. The CDR3 protein is CASSLEGWLAGGATLYEQYF. The CDR3 nucleotides are TGTGCCAGCAGTTTAGAGGGGTGGCTAGCGGGAGGTGCAACACTATACGAGCAGTACTTC.

The V gene is TRBV20-1, the J gene TRBJ2-7; the match to TRBD2 covers 8 bases. There are 15 residues in the CDR3. Unmatched junction bases numbered 10, after V lost 2 bases and J lost 4 bases. CDR1 and CDR2 from the germline V gene are DFQATT and SNEGSKA (reference sequence). CDR3: CSARPAGLDSYEQYF. In nucleotides, the CDR3 is TGCAGTGCTAGACCTGCGGGACTAGATAGTTACGAGCAGTACTTC.

This clonotype was counted once. This chain connects TRBV24-1 to TRBJ2-2, with a possible D match to TRBD2 (5 bases). V was trimmed by 4 bases and J by 4 bases, leaving 15 bases between them. Germline values: CDR1 KGHDR, CDR2 SFDVKD. The CDR3 extends over 16 amino acids. The CDR3 DNA reads TGTGCCACCAGTGACCCGGACCGGGGTACCACCGGGGAGCTGTTTTTT. The encoded protein is CATSDPDRGTTGELFF.

V and J are TRBV12-3 or TRBV12-4 and TRBJ1-3; weak D call: TRBD1 (5 bases). The ends were cut back, 5 bases at V and 0 bases at J, with 14 bases in the middle. The CDR3 is 16 amino acids. The CDR3 DNA reads TGTGCCAGCAGTCCCCTCCCCGGGACCTCTGGAAACACCATATATTTT. This gives the protein CASSPLPGTSGNTIYF.

This chain joins TRBV6-2 or TRBV6-3 and TRBJ2-6, with a weak D call TRBD1 (5 bases). Per germline, CDR1 MNHEY and CDR2 SVGEGT. Trimming stripped 3 bases from V and 3 bases from J, with 18 bases between. The CDR3 spans 18 residues. This chain's CDR3 is CASSYQAGQGFGANVLTF. In DNA form, the CDR3 reads TGTGCCAGCAGTTATCAAGCTGGCCAGGGATTTGGGGCCAACGTCCTGACTTTC.

The chain has TRBV6-2 or TRBV6-3 and TRBJ2-7; 8 bases are a match to TRBD1. J gave up 3 bases and V 0 bases, and 4 bases lay outside the gene matches. CDR1 MNHEY and CDR2 SVGEGT come from the germline V gene. The CDR3 contains 15 residues. CDR3 bases: TGTGCCAGCAGTTACTCGACAGGGGTCCTCTACGAGCAGTACGTC. As protein: CASSYSTGVLYEQYV.

This clonotype was seen more than once but under ten times. The chain has TRBV7-9 and TRBJ2-5, with 9 bases matching TRBD2. CDR1 and CDR2 from the germline V gene are SEHNR and FQNEAQ (reference sequence). The CDR3 runs to 15 residues. V was clipped by 1 base and J by 2 bases; unmatched bases: 2. The CDR3 region has the DNA TGTGCCAGCAGCTTAGAGCTAGCGGGGCAAGAGACCCAGTACTTC. Translation: CASSLELAGQETQYF.

The chain employs TRBV7-2 and TRBJ1-5, with D perhaps TRBD1 (5 bases). The CDR3 runs to 14 residues. The germline V gene has CDR1 SGHTA and CDR2 FQGNSA. V shed 9 bases and J shed 6 bases, with 18 bases lying between them. The chain's CDR3 is CASSKVAGSQPQHF. In DNA, the CDR3 is TGTGCCAGTTCCAAGGTCGCAGGGAGTCAGCCCCAGCATTTT.

The DNA for the CDR3 is TGCGCCAGCAGCCAAGTTCGGGGAGATACGCAGTATTTT. It translates to CASSQVRGDTQYF. The V call is TRBV4-3, the J call TRBJ2-3; D might be TRBD2 (5 bases). CDR1 is LGHNA, CDR2 YSLEER, per germline. V dropped 1 base and J dropped 5 bases, with 7 bases sitting between them. This CDR3 is 13 amino acids long.

As for this clonotype: A much larger clonotype is one base distant, so this may be a read error. V is TRBV6-2 or TRBV6-3 and J is TRBJ2-7; 8 nucleotides agree with TRBD1. V dropped 6 bases and J dropped 2; count of bases not matched to a gene: 9. The CDR3 runs 15 residues. The V gene's germline CDR1 is MNHEY and CDR2 SVGEGT. The DNA of the CDR3 is TGTGCCAGCAGACCCGAGACAGGGGCCACCTACGAGCAGTACTTC. It yields the protein CASRPETGATYEQYF.

The V gene is TRBV5-1, the J gene TRBJ2-5; D remains unclear. Germline V gives CDR1 SGHRS, CDR2 YFSETQ. V lost 6 bases to trimming and J lost 6 bases, with 18 bases between them. This CDR3 comprises 14 residues. The CDR3 loop is CASTPGPAGKTQYF. The CDR3 nucleotides are TGCGCCAGCACCCCTGGACCCGCCGGAAAGACCCAGTACTTC.

This clonotype was recorded a few times. DNA for the CDR3: TGTGCCAGCAGTTATGCGCTACTAGGACAGGGCAACACTGAAGCTTTCTTT. As protein: CASSYALLGQGNTEAFF. The J gene is TRBJ1-1, the V gene TRBV6-5, with 8 bases fitting TRBD1. Per germline, CDR1 MNHEY and CDR2 SVGAGI. The CDR3 covers 17 residues. V was clipped by 3 bases and J by 2 bases; unmatched bases: 11.

The rearrangement joins TRBV12-3 or TRBV12-4 to TRBJ2-4; no definite D call. The V and J ends lost 3 bases and 1 base respectively, with 13 bases between them. There are 16 residues in the CDR3. In nucleotides, the CDR3 is TGTGCCAGCAGTTTCGGGCTCCTCGGGGCCAAAAACATTCAGTACTTC. It yields the protein CASSFGLLGAKNIQYF.